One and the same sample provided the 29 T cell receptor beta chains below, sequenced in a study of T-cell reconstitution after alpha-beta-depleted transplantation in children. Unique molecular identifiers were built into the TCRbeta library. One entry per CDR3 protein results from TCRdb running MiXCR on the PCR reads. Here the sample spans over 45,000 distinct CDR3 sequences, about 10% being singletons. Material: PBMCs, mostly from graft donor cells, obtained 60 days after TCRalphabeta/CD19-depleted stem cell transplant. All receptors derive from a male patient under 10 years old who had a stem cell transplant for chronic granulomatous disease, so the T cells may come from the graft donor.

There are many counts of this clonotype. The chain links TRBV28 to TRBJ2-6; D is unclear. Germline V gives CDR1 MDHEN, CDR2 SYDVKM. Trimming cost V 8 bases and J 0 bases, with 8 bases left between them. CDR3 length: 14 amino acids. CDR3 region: CASVLSSGANVLTF. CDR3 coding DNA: TGTGCCAGCGTATTGTCCTCTGGGGCCAACGTCCTGACTTTC.

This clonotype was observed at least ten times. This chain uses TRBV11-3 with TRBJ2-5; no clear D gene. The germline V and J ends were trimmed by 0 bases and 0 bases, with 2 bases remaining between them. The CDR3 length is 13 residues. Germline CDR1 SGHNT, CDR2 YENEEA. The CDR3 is CASSLENQETQYF. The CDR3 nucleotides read TGTGCCAGCAGCTTAGAAAACCAAGAGACCCAGTACTTC.

DNA of the CDR3: TGTGCCAGCAGCCCCGGCCTACTCGTCAATGAGCAGTTCTTC. Encoded protein: CASSPGLLVNEQFF. The chain carries TRBV4-2 and TRBJ2-1, with D unclear. The ends were cut back, 4 bases at V and 6 bases at J, with 13 bases in the middle. The CDR3 has 14 amino acids. CDR1 and CDR2 (germline): LGHNA, YNFKEQ.

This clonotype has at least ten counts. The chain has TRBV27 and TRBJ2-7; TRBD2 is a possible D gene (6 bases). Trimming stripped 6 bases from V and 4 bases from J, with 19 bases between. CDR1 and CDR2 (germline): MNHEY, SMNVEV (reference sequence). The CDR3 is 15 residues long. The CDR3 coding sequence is TGTGCCAGCAGAGGGCGGGGACCTTCGCATTACGAGCAGTACTTC. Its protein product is CASRGRGPSHYEQYF.

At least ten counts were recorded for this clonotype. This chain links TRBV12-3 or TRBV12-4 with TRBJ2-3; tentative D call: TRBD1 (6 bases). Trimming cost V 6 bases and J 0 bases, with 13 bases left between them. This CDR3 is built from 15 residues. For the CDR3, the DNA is TGTGCCAGCAGATCAGGGGCAGTTAGCACAGATACGCAGTATTTT. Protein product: CASRSGAVSTDTQYF.

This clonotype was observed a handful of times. The CDR3 nucleotides are TGCGCCAACATAACGACAGCTATCCAAGAGACCCAGTACTTC. Protein product: CANITTAIQETQYF. The chain employs TRBV23-1 and TRBJ2-5, with a weak D call TRBD1 (5 bases). TRBV23-1 belongs to the ORF category, with a function that is uncertain. The V and J ends lost 10 bases and 1 base respectively, with 16 bases between them. This CDR3 has 14 residues.

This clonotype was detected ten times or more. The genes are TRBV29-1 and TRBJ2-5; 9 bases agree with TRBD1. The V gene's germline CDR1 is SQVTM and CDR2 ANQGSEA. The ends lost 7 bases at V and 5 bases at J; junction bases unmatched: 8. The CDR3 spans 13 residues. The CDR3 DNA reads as TGCAGCGCCTGGGGGACAGGGTCGGAGACCCAGTACTTC. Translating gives CSAWGTGSETQYF.

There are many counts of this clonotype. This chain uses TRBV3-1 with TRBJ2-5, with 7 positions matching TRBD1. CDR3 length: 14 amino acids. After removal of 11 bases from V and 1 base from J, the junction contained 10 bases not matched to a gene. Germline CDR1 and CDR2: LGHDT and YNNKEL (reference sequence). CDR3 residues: CAALQTGSQETQYF. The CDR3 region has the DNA TGTGCCGCCTTGCAGACAGGGTCCCAAGAGACCCAGTACTTC.

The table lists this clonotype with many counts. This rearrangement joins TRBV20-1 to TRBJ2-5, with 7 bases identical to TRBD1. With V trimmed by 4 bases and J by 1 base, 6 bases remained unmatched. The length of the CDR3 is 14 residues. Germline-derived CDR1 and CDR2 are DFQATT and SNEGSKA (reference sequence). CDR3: CSATTGQGQETQYF. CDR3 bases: TGCAGTGCTACGACAGGGCAGGGCCAAGAGACCCAGTACTTC.

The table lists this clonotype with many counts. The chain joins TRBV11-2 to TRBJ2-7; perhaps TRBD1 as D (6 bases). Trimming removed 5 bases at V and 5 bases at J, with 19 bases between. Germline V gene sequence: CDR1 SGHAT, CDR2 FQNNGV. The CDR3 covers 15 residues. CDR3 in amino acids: CASSLGIIQGHEQYF. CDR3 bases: TGTGCCAGCAGCCTTGGAATAATACAGGGACACGAGCAGTACTTC.

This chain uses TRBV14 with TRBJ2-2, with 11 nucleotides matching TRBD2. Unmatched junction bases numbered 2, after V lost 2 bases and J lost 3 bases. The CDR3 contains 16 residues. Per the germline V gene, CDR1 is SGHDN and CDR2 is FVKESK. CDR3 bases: TGTGCCAGCAGCCAATGGGGACTAGCGGACACCGGGGAGCTGTTTTTT. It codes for CASSQWGLADTGELFF.

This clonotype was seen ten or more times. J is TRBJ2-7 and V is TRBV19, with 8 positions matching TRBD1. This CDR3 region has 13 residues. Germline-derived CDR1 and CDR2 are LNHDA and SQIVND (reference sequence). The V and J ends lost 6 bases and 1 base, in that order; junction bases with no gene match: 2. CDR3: CASSGQGSYEQYF. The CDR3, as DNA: TGTGCCAGTAGCGGACAGGGATCCTACGAGCAGTACTTC.

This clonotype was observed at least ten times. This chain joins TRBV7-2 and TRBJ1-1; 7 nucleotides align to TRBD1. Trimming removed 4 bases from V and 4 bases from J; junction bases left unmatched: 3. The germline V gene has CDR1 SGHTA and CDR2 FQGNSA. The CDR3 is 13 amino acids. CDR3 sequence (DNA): TGTGCCAGCAGCTACGGACAGGTCACTGAAGCTTTCTTT. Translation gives CASSYGQVTEAFF. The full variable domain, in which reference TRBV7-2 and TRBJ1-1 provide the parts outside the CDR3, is GAGVSQSPSNKVTEKGKDVELRCDPISGHTALYWYRQSLGQGLEFLIYFQGNSAPDKSGLPSDRFSAERTGGSVSTLTIQRTQQEDSAVYLCASSYGQVTEAFFGQGTRLTVV.

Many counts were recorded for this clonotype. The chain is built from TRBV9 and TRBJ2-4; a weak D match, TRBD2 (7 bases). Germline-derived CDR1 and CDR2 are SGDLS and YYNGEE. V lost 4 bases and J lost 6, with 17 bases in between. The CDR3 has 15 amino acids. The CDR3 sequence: CASSPSLGGGNIQYF. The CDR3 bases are TGTGCCAGCAGCCCTTCCCTGGGAGGGGGAAACATTCAGTACTTC.

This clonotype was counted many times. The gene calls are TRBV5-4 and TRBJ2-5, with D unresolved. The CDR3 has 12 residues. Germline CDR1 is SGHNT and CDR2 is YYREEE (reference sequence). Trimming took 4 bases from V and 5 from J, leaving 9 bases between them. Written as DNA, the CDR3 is TGTGCCAGCAGCCCGGTTGGGGAGACCCAGTACTTC. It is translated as CASSPVGETQYF.

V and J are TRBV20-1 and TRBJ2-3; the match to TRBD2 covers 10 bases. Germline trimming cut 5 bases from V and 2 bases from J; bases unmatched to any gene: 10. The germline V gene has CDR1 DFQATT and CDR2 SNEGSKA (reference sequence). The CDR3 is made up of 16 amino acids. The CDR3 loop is CSAGGGLAENTDTQYF. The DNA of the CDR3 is TGCAGTGCTGGTGGAGGACTAGCGGAGAACACAGATACGCAGTATTTT.

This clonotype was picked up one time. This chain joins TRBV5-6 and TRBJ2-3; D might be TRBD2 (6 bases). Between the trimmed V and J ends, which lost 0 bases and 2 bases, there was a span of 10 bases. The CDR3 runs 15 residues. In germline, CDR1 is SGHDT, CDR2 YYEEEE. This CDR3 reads CASSLERDSTDTQYF. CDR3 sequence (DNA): TGTGCCAGCAGCTTGGAACGGGACTCCACAGATACGCAGTATTTT. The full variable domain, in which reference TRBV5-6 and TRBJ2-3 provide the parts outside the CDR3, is DAGVTQSPTHLIKTRGQQVTLRCSPKSGHDTVSWYQQALGQGPQFIFQYYEEEERQRGNFPDRFSGHQFPNYSSELNVNALLLGDSALYLCASSLERDSTDTQYFGPGTRLTVL.

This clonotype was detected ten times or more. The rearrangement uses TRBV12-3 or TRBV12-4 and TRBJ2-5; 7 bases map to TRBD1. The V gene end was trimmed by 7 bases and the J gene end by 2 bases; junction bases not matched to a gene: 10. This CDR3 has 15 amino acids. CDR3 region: CASTLYRGEQETQYF. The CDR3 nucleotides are TGTGCCAGCACACTTTACAGGGGAGAACAAGAGACCCAGTACTTC.

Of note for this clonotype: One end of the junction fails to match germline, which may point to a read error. The CDR3 loop is CSARAGGSYNKQFF. Written as DNA, the CDR3 is TGCAGTGCTAGAGCGGGGGGGTCCTACAATAAGCAGTTCTTC. The gene calls are TRBV20-1 and TRBJ2-1; TRBD2 matches at 8 bases. CDR1 and CDR2 from the germline V gene are DFQATT and SNEGSKA (reference sequence). This CDR3 is built from 14 residues.

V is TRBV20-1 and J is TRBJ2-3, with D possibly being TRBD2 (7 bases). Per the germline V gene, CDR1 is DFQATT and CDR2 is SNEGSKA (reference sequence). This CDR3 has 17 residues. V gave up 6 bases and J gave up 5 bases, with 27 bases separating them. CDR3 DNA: TGCAGTGCCCCCCCAAGGGGGAGCGGGGCCGCGGGAGATACGCAGTATTTT. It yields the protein CSAPPRGSGAAGDTQYF.

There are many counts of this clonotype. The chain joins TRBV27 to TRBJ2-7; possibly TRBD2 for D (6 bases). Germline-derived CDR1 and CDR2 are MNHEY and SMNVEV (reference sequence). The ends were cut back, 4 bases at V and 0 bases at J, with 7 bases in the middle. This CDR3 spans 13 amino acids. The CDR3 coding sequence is TGTGCCAGCAGTTCGGGGGACTCCTACGAGCAGTACTTC. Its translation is CASSSGDSYEQYF.

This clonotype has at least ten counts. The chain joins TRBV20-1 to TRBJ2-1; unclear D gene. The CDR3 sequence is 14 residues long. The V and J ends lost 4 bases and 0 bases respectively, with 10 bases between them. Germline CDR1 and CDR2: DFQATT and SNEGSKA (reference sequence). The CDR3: CSAILPISYNEQFF. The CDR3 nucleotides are TGCAGTGCTATACTACCCATCTCCTACAATGAGCAGTTCTTC.

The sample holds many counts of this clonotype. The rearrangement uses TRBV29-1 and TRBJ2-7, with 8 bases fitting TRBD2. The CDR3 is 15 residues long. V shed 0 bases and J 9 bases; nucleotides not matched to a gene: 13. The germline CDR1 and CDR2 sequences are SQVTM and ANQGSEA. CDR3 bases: TGCAGCGTTGAAGATCCGCGACGGCCGGGGGGGGCGCAGTACTTC. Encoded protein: CSVEDPRRPGGAQYF.

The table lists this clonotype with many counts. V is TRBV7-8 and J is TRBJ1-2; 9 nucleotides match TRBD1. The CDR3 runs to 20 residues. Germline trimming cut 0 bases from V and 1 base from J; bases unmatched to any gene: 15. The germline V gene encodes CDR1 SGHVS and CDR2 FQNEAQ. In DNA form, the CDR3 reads TGTGCCAGCAGCTTAGCGAGGGTTCCCGGGACAGGGAAACGTAACTATGGCTACACCTTC. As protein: CASSLARVPGTGKRNYGYTF.

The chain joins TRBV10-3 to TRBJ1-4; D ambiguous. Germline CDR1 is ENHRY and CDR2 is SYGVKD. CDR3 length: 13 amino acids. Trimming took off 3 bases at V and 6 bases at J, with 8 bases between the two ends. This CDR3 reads CAISERVYEKLFF. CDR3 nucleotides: TGTGCCATCAGTGAAAGGGTTTATGAAAAACTGTTTTTT.

The CDR3 spells CASSVHQRGTYEQYF. CDR3 DNA sequence: TGTGCCAGCAGTGTTCACCAGCGGGGTACCTACGAGCAGTACTTC. The genes are TRBV2 and TRBJ2-7; 7 nucleotides align to TRBD2. Germline V CDR1 and CDR2: SNHLY, FYNNEI. The CDR3 covers 15 residues. V was pared by 4 bases and J by 2 bases, with 8 bases of the junction left unmatched.

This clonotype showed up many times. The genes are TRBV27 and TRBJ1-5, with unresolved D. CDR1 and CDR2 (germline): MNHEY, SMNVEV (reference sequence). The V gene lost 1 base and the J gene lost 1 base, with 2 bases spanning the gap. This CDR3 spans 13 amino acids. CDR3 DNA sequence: TGTGCCAGCAGTTTATGGAGCAATCAGCCCCAGCATTTT. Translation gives CASSLWSNQPQHF.

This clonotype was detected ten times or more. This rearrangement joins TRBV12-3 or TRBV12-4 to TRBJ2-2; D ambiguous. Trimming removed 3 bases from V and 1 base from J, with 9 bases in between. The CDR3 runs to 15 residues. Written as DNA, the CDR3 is TGTGCCAGCAGTTTTGCTGGGCGGAACACCGGGGAGCTGTTTTTT. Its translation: CASSFAGRNTGELFF.

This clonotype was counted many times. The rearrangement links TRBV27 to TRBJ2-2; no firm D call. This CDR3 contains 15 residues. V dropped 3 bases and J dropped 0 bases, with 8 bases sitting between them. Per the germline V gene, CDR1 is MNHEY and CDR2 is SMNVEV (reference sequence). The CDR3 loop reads CASSLSQANTGELFF. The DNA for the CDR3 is TGTGCCAGCAGTTTGTCACAAGCGAACACCGGGGAGCTGTTTTTT.